The subject of this entry is one TCR beta chain. In the original workflow: Amplification with reference gene primers provided the estimates of nucleated cell counts. Sequencing used immunoSEQ multiplex PCR; TCRdb keeps in-frame clones, though not all of them. The V and J calls and clone size were taken over from that table, and D and trimming were inferred from the DNA. The sample consists of 30,000 to 35,000 clones, around 93% of them appearing once. This specimen comes from a study of blood T cell repertoires in COVID-19. Study details: Some COVID-19 samples were acute and others convalescent; all came from the United States, Italy and Spain. PBMCs, B-cell-depleted T cells, or T cells were the source of the cDNA or gDNA that made up the material.

V was pared by 3 bases and J by 6 bases, with 6 bases of the junction left unmatched. CDR1 and CDR2 from the germline V gene are SGHTA and FQGNSA. This CDR3 is built from 15 residues. Sequencing input: peripheral blood. This clonotype originated in a human donor with active COVID-19. The donor label of this sample is uncertain. The chain combines TRBV7-2 with TRBJ2-3; 10 positions agree with TRBD2. CDR3 nucleotides: TGTGCCAGCAGCTTTCAGCGGGGGGGAGGCGATACGCAGTATTTT. Protein product: CASSFQRGGGDTQYF.